This T cell receptor beta chain is drawn from a study of shared clonotypes between healthy human individuals. Overall study results and limits: The study found approximately 5% of naive CD4 clonotypes shared across a few donors.

Deep-level settings were used for running the assay. Assay used: immunoSEQ multiplex PCR; TCRdb lists only in-frame clones, some missing. The sample yields some 2 million clones, 90% to 95% seen once. In the case of this clone: Its matching antigen is unknown. Other nucleotide sequences in the sample specify the same CDR3.

Sample: naive CD4+ T cells sorted from blood. Subset here: CD45RA+ positively selected. The TCR comes from a man aged 18 to 30 in good health.

The CDR3 DNA follows: TGTGCCAGCAGTCCCGGGAACTATGGCTACACCTTC. This sequence encodes CASSPGNYGYTF. This rearrangement joins TRBV6-5 to TRBJ1-2; D is unresolved. Trimming took off 5 bases at V and 2 bases at J, with 6 bases between the two ends. Germline V gene sequence: CDR1 MNHEY, CDR2 SVGAGI. CDR3 length equals 12 residues.